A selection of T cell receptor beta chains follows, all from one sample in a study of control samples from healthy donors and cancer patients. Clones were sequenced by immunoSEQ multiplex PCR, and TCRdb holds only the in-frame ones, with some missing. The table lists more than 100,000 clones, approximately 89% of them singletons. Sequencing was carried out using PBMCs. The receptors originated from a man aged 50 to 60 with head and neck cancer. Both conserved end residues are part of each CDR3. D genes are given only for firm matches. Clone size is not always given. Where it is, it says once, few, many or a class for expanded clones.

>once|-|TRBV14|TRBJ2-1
CASSSMTGTEQFF
TGTGCCAGCAGCTCCATGACTGGGACAGAGCAGTTCTTC
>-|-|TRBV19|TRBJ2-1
CASSVQGSLEGYNEQFF
TGTGCCAGTAGTGTACAGGGAAGTCTAGAGGGCTACAATGAGCAGTTCTTC
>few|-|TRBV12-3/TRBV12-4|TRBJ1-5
CASRPQLNQPQHF
TGTGCCAGCAGGCCACAGCTAAATCAGCCCCAGCATTTT
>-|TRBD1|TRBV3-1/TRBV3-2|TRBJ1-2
CASSHPPGGSGYTF
TGTGCCAGCAGCCACCCCCCAGGGGGAAGTGGCTACACCTTC
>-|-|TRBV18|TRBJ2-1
CASSPGQGISQSYYEQFF
TGTGCCAGCTCACCAGGGCAGGGAATTTCCCAATCTTACTATGAGCAGTTCTTC
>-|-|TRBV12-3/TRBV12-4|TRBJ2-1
CASTLGGNEQFF
TGTGCCAGCACCCTAGGGGGTAATGAGCAGTTCTTC
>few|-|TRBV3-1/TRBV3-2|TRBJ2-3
CASRSGGSTDTQYF
TGTGCCAGCAGATCCGGGGGCTCCACAGATACGCAGTATTTT
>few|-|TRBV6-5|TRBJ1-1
CASSYSENTEAFF
TGTGCCAGCAGTTACTCTGAGAACACTGAAGCTTTCTTT
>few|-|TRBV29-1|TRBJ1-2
CSVDRVGNYGYTF
TGCAGCGTTGACCGGGTGGGGAACTATGGCTACACCTTC
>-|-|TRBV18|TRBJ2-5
CASSPAGSETQYF
TGTGCCAGCTCACCAGCGGGGTCAGAGACCCAGTACTTC
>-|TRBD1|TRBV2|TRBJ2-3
CASSEQGADTQYF
TGTGCCAGCAGTGAGCAGGGGGCAGATACGCAGTATTTT
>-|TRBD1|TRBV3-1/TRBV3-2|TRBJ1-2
CASSHGQGAGYGYTF
TGTGCCAGCAGCCACGGACAGGGGGCTGGCTATGGCTACACCTTC
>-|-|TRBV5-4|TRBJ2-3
CASSFHRDTNTDTQYF
TGTGCCAGCAGCTTTCACCGGGACACAAACACAGATACGCAGTATTTT
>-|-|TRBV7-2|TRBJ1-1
CASSFYGGGTMNTEAFF
TGTGCCAGCAGCTTTTATGGCGGGGGCACGATGAACACTGAAGCTTTCTTT
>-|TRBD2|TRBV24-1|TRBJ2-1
CATSSPGLGEQFF
TGTGCCACCAGTTCCCCGGGACTAGGGGAGCAGTTCTTC
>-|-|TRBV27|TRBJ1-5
CASSLVGYQPQHF
TGTGCCAGCAGTTTAGTAGGGTATCAGCCCCAGCATTTT
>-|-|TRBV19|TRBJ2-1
CASSMRYNSWDEQFF
TGTGCCAGTAGTATGAGGTATAATAGCTGGGATGAGCAGTTCTTC
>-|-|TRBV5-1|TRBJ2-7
CASSLDGWGLRGYYEQYF
TGCGCCAGCAGCTTGGATGGGTGGGGATTAAGGGGCTACTACGAGCAGTACTTC
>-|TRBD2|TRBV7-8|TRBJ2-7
CASSLLAGVSYEQYF
TGTGCCAGCAGCTTACTAGCGGGGGTCTCCTACGAGCAGTACTTC
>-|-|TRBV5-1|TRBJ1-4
CASSTTQGKGEKLFF
TGCGCCAGCAGTACAACCCAGGGTAAAGGTGAAAAACTGTTTTTT
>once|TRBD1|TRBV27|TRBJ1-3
CASSLSTGLGGNTIYF
TGTGCCAGCAGTTTATCGACAGGGCTAGGTGGAAACACCATATATTTT
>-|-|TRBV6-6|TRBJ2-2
CASHSTRNTGELFF
TGTGCCAGCCACTCCACCCGCAACACCGGGGAGCTGTTTTTT
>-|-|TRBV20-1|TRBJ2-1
CSAQSYNEQFF
TGCAGTGCTCAGAGCTACAATGAGCAGTTCTTC
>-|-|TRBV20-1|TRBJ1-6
CSASAVTRSYNSPLHF
TGCAGTGCTAGTGCTGTTACGCGCTCCTATAATTCACCCCTCCACTTT
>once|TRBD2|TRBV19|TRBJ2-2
CASSIVVAGHTGELFF
TGTGCCAGTAGTATAGTAGTAGCGGGGCACACCGGGGAGCTGTTTTTT
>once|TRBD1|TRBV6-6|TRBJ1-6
CASSPTGWAYNSPLHF
TGTGCCAGCAGCCCGACAGGGTGGGCCTATAATTCACCCCTCCACTTT
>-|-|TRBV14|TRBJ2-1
CASSHVEGLVNEQFF
TGTGCCAGCAGCCATGTCGAGGGGCTAGTCAATGAGCAGTTCTTC
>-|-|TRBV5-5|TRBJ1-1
CASSFWEEGTEAFF
TGTGCCAGCAGCTTTTGGGAGGAGGGGACTGAAGCTTTCTTT
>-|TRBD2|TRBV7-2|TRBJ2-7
CASGLEGGRYEQYF
TGTGCCAGCGGACTGGAGGGAGGGCGGTACGAGCAGTACTTC
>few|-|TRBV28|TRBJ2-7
CASRLGQYEQYF
TGTGCCAGCAGATTAGGCCAGTACGAGCAGTACTTC
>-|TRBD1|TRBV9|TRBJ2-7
CASSVGDRRLYEQYF
TGTGCCAGCAGCGTCGGGGACAGGCGGCTTTACGAGCAGTACTTC
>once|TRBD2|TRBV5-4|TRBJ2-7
CASSSLSLAGDEQYF
TGTGCCAGCAGCTCCCTGTCCCTAGCGGGAGACGAGCAGTACTTC
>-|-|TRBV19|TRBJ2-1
CASSIYLSSYNEQFF
TGTGCCAGTAGTATTTACCTAAGCTCCTACAATGAGCAGTTCTTC
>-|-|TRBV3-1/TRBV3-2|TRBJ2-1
CASSQGSLAEMQFF
TGTGCCAGCAGCCAAGGTTCCTTAGCGGAGATGCAGTTCTTC
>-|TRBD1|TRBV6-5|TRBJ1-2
CASRVTGGYSYGYTF
TGTGCCAGCAGAGTAACAGGGGGCTACAGCTATGGCTACACCTTC
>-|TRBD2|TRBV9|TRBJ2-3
CASSVDLGLAADTQYF
TGTGCCAGCAGCGTAGATCTAGGACTAGCGGCAGATACGCAGTATTTT
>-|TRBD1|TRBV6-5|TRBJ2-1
CASRVQGNLINEQFF
TGTGCCAGCAGGGTACAGGGGAATTTGATAAATGAGCAGTTCTTC
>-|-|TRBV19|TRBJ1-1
CASSINTGYTEAFF
TGTGCCAGTAGTATAAATACCGGGTACACTGAAGCTTTCTTT
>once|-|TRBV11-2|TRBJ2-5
CASSLGGTQETQYF
TGTGCCAGCAGCTTAGGTGGAACACAAGAGACCCAGTACTTC
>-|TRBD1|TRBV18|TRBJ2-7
CASSPPGQGAHEQYF
TGTGCCAGCTCACCACCGGGACAGGGGGCCCACGAGCAGTACTTC
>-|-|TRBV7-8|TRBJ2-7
CASSLVLATDEQYF
TGTGCCAGCAGCTTAGTCCTAGCAACGGACGAGCAGTACTTC
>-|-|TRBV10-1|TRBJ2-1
CASSDSASGSYNEQFF
TGCGCCAGCAGTGATTCAGCGAGCGGCTCCTACAATGAGCAGTTCTTC
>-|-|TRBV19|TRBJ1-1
CASDYGTSAEAFF
TGTGCCAGTGACTACGGGACGTCGGCTGAAGCTTTCTTT
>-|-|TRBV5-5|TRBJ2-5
CASSFRSLSRGNLPRTQYF
TGTGCCAGCAGTTTCCGCAGCCTCTCCCGGGGCAACCTCCCTAGGACCCAGTACTTC
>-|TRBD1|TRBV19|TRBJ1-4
CASTAGTGNEKLFF
TGTGCCAGTACCGCCGGGACAGGGAATGAAAAACTGTTTTTT
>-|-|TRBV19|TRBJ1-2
CASTPRGSYGYTF
TGTGCCAGTACCCCCCGGGGCTCCTATGGCTACACCTTC
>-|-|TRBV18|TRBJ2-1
CASSPSANNEQFF
TGTGCCAGCTCACCCTCCGCTAACAATGAGCAGTTCTTC
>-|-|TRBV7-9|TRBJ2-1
CASSLGANEQFF
TGTGCCAGCAGCCTGGGGGCAAATGAGCAGTTCTTC
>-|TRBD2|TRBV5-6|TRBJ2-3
CASSLFFLAGGITTDTQYF
TGTGCCAGCAGCTTGTTTTTCCTAGCGGGGGGGATTACCACAGATACGCAGTATTTT
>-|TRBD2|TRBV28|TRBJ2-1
CASTVGGVRNNEQFF
TGTGCCTCCACAGTCGGGGGGGTGAGGAACAATGAGCAGTTCTTC
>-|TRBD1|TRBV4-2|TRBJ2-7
CASSQDPGQAASYEQYF
TGTGCCAGCAGCCAAGATCCAGGACAGGCCGCCTCCTACGAGCAGTACTTC
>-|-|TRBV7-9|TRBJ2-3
CASSLIRRSTDTQYF
TGTGCCAGCAGTTTAATCAGGCGCAGCACAGATACGCAGTATTTT
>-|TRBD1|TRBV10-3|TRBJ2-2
CAISESRGHDTGELFF
TGTGCCATCAGTGAGTCCAGGGGGCACGACACCGGGGAGCTGTTTTTT
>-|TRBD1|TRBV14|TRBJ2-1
CASSQGDSYNEQFF
TGTGCCAGCAGCCAAGGGGACAGTTACAATGAGCAGTTCTTC
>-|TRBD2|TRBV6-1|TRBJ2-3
CASSDSGGADTQYF
TGTGCCAGCAGTGATAGCGGGGGGGCAGATACGCAGTATTTT
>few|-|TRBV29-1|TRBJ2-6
CSVEEGWEGANVLTF
TGCAGCGTTGAAGAAGGGTGGGAAGGGGCCAACGTCCTGACTTTC
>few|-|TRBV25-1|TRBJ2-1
CASSGGTGPNEQFF
TGTGCCAGCAGTGGGGGTACGGGCCCCAATGAGCAGTTCTTC
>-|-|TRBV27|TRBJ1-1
CASSPSTRVVEAFF
TGTGCCAGCAGTCCATCCACCAGGGTTGTCGAAGCTTTCTTT
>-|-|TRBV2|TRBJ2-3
CASSEKLPSSTDTQYF
TGTGCCAGCAGTGAAAAACTCCCCTCTAGCACAGATACGCAGTATTTT